This entry concerns a single T cell receptor (beta chain). Antigen: not known. This table comes from immunoSEQ multiplex PCR, and its TCRdb copy is limited to in-frame clones, with some not included. The sample shows 200,000 to 250,000 clones, 60% to 75% of them seen only once. V was trimmed by 0 bases and J by 5 bases, leaving 13 bases between them. This CDR3 region has 16 residues. Germline V lookup: CDR1 KGHSH, CDR2 LQKENI. The data were obtained in a study of cytotoxic CD8 clonotypes in ibrutinib-treated CLL. Whole-study context: About 25 partial and 2 complete responses; at median approximately 70 months, about 14 remitted, some twelve progressed. Mean productive templates were around 260,000; mean productive rearrangements were around 90,000.

General study findings and limits: Exceeding age-matched healthy donors, baseline clonality also tracked the counts of circulating CD8+ T cells. Clonality grew at ibrutinib response; at progression, it decreased back toward baseline.

The TCR sequence derives from a human donor with chronic lymphocytic leukemia. V and J are TRBV18 and TRBJ1-4; D ambiguous. The sample was PBMCs, taken after 24 months of ibrutinib treatment. The CDR3 region is CASSPPVIRRNEKLFF. The CDR3 nucleotides are TGTGCCAGCTCACCACCGGTAATCCGTAGAAATGAAAAACTGTTTTTT.